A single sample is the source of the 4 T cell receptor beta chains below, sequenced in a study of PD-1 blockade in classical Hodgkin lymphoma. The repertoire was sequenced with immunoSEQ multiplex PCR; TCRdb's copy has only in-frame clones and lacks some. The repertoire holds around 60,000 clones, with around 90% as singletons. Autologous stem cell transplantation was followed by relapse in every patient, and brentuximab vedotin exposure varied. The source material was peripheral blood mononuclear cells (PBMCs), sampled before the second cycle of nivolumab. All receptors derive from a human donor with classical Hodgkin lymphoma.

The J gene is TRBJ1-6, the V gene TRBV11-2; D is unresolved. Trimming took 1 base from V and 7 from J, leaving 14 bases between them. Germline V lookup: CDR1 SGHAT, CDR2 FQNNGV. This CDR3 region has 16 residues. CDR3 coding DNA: TGTGCCAGCAGCTTAGGGGTGTTGATGGGGAATTCACCCCTCCACTTT. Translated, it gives CASSLGVLMGNSPLHF.

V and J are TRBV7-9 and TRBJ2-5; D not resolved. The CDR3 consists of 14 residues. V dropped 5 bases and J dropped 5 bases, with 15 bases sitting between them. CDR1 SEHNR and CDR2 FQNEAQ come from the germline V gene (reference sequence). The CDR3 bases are TGTGCCAGCAGCGAACGGACCGAACGGGAGACCCAGTACTTC. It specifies CASSERTERETQYF.

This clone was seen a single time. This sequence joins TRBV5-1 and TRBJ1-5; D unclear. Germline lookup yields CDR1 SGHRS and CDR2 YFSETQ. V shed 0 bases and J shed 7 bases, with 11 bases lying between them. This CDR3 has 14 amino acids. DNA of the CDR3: TGCGCCAGCAGCTTGGATGGGGTAGGACAGCCCCAGCATTTT. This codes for CASSLDGVGQPQHF.

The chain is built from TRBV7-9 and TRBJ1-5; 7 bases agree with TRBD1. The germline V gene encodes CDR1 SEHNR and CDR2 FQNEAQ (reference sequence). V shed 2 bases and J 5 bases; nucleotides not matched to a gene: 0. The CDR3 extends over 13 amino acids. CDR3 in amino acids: CASSLQGDQPQHF. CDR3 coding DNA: TGTGCCAGCAGCTTACAGGGGGATCAGCCCCAGCATTTT.